This paragraph reports one T cell receptor beta chain. The authors' processing: Counts of nucleated cells, estimated from reference gene primer amplification, were obtained. Profiled with immunoSEQ multiplex PCR; TCRdb holds only in-frame clones, not every one. V and J calls and clone size follow that table, whereas D and trimming were derived from the DNA. The sample holds fewer than 90,000 clones; roughly 80% are singletons and the top ten take roughly 6.7%. Followed over time, Seattle patients had been enrolled while infection was active. The entry originates in a study of blood T cell repertoires in COVID-19. On the study more broadly: Specimens from acute and convalescent COVID-19 originated in the United States, Italy and Spain. T cells, B-cell-depleted T cells, or PBMCs provided the cDNA or gDNA that served as material.

The V and J ends lost 8 bases and 1 base respectively, with 8 bases between them. Germline CDR1 LNHNV, CDR2 YYDKDF (reference sequence). This CDR3 has 12 residues. The clonotype originates from a man between 65 and 85 years old with COVID-19, enrolled during active disease. This chain uses TRBV15 with TRBJ1-1; D is unclear. Sequencing input: peripheral blood. Written as DNA, the CDR3 is TGTGCCACCGCGGGAGGGAACACTGAAGCTTTCTTT. This translates into CATAGGNTEAFF.